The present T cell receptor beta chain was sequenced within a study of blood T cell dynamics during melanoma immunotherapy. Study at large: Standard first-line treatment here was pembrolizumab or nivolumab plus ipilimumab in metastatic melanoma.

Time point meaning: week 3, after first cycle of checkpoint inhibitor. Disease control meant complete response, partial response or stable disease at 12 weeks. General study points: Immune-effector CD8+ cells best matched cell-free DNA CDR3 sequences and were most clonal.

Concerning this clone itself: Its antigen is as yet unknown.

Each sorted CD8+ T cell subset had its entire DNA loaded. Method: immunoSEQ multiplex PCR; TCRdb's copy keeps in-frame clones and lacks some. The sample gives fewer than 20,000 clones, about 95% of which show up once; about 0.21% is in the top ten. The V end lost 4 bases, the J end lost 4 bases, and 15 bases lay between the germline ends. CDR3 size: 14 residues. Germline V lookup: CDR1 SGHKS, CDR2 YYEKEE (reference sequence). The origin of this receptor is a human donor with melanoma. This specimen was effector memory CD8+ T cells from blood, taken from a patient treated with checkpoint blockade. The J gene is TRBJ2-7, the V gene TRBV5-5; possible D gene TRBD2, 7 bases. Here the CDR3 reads CASSPGGTLYEQYF. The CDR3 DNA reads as TGTGCCAGCAGCCCCGGGGGGACACTGTACGAGCAGTACTTC.